These 20 T cell receptor beta chains share one sample of origin, sequenced in a study of CD8+ T cells in alopecia areata. TCR sequencing used cDNA made by reverse transcription of extracted RNA. Sequencing was performed with immunoSEQ multiplex PCR; in TCRdb, only in-frame clones are kept and a portion is missing. The repertoire holds 100,000 to 150,000 clones, with approximately 49% as singletons. The source was CD8+ T cells sorted from blood, collected at week 0. The receptors shown here come from a human donor with alopecia areata.

This clone is categorized as medium-sized. V gene TRBV7-6 combines with J gene TRBJ2-5, with D hard to call. Germline V gene data show CDR1 as SGHVS and CDR2 as FNYEAQ. The V and J ends lost 1 base and 5 bases respectively, with 5 bases between them. This CDR3 has 12 residues. DNA of the CDR3: TGTGCCAGCAGCTTAGGACTGGAGACCCAGTACTTC. Protein sequence: CASSLGLETQYF.

This rearrangement joins TRBV6-5 to TRBJ1-2; TRBD1 matches at 8 bases. The junction had 2 bases not matched to a gene; V was cut back by 2 bases and J by 3 bases. From germline, CDR1 is MNHEY and CDR2 SVGAGI. This CDR3 is 14 amino acids long. The CDR3 coding sequence is TGTGCCAGCAGTTACAACAGGGGGTACTATGGCTACACCTTC. Amino acid sequence: CASSYNRGYYGYTF.

The chain has TRBV25-1 and TRBJ2-5, with D possibly called TRBD1 or TRBD2 (6 bases each). Per germline, CDR1 MGHDK and CDR2 SYGVNS. This CDR3 comprises 16 residues. Trimming cost V 2 bases and J 1 base, with 14 bases left between them. The CDR3 sequence: CASSEKGGPPQETQYF. CDR3 nucleotide sequence: TGTGCCAGCAGTGAAAAGGGGGGACCTCCCCAAGAGACCCAGTACTTC.

This chain connects TRBV7-2 to TRBJ2-5, with TRBD1 matching 7 bases. The V segment lost 4 bases and the J segment 8 bases; nucleotides outside the gene matches: 7. The length of the CDR3 is 13 residues. Looked up from germline, CDR1 is SGHTA and CDR2 is FQGNSA. The CDR3 coding sequence is TGTGCCAGCAGCTCTTCACGGACAGGTACCCAGTACTTC. Its translation is CASSSSRTGTQYF.

The gene calls are TRBV25-1 and TRBJ2-7; D not resolved. The CDR3 consists of 11 residues. V was pared by 5 bases and J by 0 bases, with 2 bases between. Germline CDR1 and CDR2: MGHDK and SYGVNS. The CDR3 sequence: CASSLSYEQYF. CDR3 DNA: TGTGCCAGCAGTCTCTCCTACGAGCAGTACTTC.

The V call is TRBV30, the J call TRBJ2-7, with D unclear. Germline-derived CDR1 and CDR2 are GTSNPN and SVGIG (reference sequence). Trimming left V 1 base short and J 5 bases short, with 12 bases between. The CDR3 is 13 amino acids. The CDR3 nucleotides read TGTGCCTGGAGTGAAGACCAGATCGACGAGCAGTACTTC. Protein sequence: CAWSEDQIDEQYF. Combining the CDR3 with reference TRBV30 and TRBJ2-7 gives the whole variable domain SQTIHQWPATLVQPVGSPLSLECTVEGTSNPNLYWYRQAAGRGLQLLFYSVGIGQISSEVPQNLSASRPQDRQFILSSKKLLLSDSGFYLCAWSEDQIDEQYFGPGTRLTVT.

This clone occurred a few times. The chain recombines TRBV29-1 with TRBJ1-2; D remains ambiguous. Trimming cost V 3 bases and J 7 bases, with 21 bases left between them. CDR3 size: 15 residues. CDR1 SQVTM and CDR2 ANQGSEA come from the germline V gene. As DNA, the CDR3 is TGCAGCGTTGATGGCCTCGAGGTGGGCGGCGTTGGCTACACCTTC. It yields the protein CSVDGLEVGGVGYTF. The complete variable domain, with remaining parts taken from reference TRBV29-1 and TRBJ1-2, reads SAVISQKPSRDICQRGTSLTIQCQVDSQVTMMFWYRQQPGQSLTLIATANQGSEATYESGFVIDKFPISRPNLTFSTLTVSNMSPEDSSIYLCSVDGLEVGGVGYTFGSGTRLTVV.

V is TRBV5-6 and J is TRBJ1-2; D ambiguous. From germline, CDR1 is SGHDT and CDR2 YYEEEE. The V and J ends lost 2 bases and 1 base respectively, with 9 bases between them. The CDR3 covers 14 residues. CDR3 amino acids: CASSLRKINYGYTF. The DNA for the CDR3 is TGTGCCAGCAGCTTACGGAAGATTAACTATGGCTACACCTTC.

This clone was counted only a few times. The chain joins TRBV29-1 to TRBJ2-1; 8 nucleotides agree with TRBD2. V was pared by 1 base and J by 8 bases, with 13 bases of the junction left unmatched. CDR3 size: 16 residues. Germline V gives CDR1 SQVTM, CDR2 ANQGSEA. The CDR3 region has the DNA TGCAGCGTTGAAGTCATCGGGGGGGGACTAGAATATGAGCAGTTCTTC. This sequence encodes CSVEVIGGGLEYEQFF.

On this clone itself: A junction end diverges from the germline sequence, so it may reflect a read error. CDR3 sequence reads: CSVDARSQPQQF. In nucleotides, the CDR3 is TGCAGCGTCGATGCGAGGAGTCAGCCCCAGCAATTT. The V call is TRBV29-1, the J call TRBJ1-5; D call uncertain. From germline, CDR1 is SQVTM and CDR2 ANQGSEA. The CDR3 runs to 12 residues.

Worth noting for this clone: Other nucleotide sequences from this sample produce the same CDR3. The rearrangement joins TRBV5-6 to TRBJ1-5; possibly TRBD1 for D (5 bases). CDR1 and CDR2 from the germline V gene are SGHDT and YYEEEE. V shed 0 bases and J shed 2 bases, with 6 bases lying between them. The CDR3 has 14 amino acids. CDR3 nucleotide sequence: TGTGCCAGCAGCTTGGCGGGGGGCAATCAGCCCCAGCATTTT. This translates into CASSLAGGNQPQHF.

The chain carries TRBV30 and TRBJ1-2; 7 bases line up with TRBD1. The length of the CDR3 is 13 residues. Per the germline V gene, CDR1 is GTSNPN and CDR2 is SVGIG (reference sequence). The CDR3 sequence: CGLDREPNYGYTF. CDR3 bases: TGTGGCCTAGACAGGGAACCTAACTATGGCTACACCTTC. The full variable domain, rest sourced from reference TRBV30 and TRBJ1-2, is SQTIHQWPATLVQPVGSPLSLECTVEGTSNPNLYWYRQAAGRGLQLLFYSVGIGQISSEVPQNLSASRPQDRQFILSSKKLLLSDSGFYLCGLDREPNYGYTFGSGTRLTVV.

The chain couples TRBV25-1 to TRBJ1-1; D is unresolved. The V end was cut by 4 bases, the J end by 1 base, with 4 bases between. The length of the CDR3 is 12 residues. Germline-derived CDR1 and CDR2 are MGHDK and SYGVNS. The CDR3 here is CASSGENTEAFF. CDR3 coding DNA: TGTGCCAGCAGTGGAGAGAACACTGAAGCTTTCTTT.

The V gene is TRBV15, the J gene TRBJ1-2, with D tentatively TRBD1 (5 bases). The CDR3 contains 13 residues. V dropped 0 bases and J dropped 6 bases, with 8 bases sitting between them. CDR1 and CDR2 (germline): LNHNV, YYDKDF (reference sequence). The CDR3 is CATSRDGGDGYTF. In DNA, the CDR3 is TGTGCCACCAGCAGAGATGGAGGGGATGGCTACACCTTC.

This clone was observed a handful of times. The chain recombines TRBV2 with TRBJ2-3; 9 nucleotides match TRBD2. V trimming: 3 bases; J trimming: 4 bases; junction bases outside the gene matches: 5. This CDR3 has 15 amino acids. Germline V lookup: CDR1 SNHLY, CDR2 FYNNEI. The chain's CDR3 is CASSDRRGGADTQYF. The CDR3 coding sequence is TGTGCCAGCAGTGATCGGCGGGGGGGCGCAGATACGCAGTATTTT.

This clone has just a few counts. This rearrangement joins TRBV6-6 to TRBJ1-6; no clear D. The length of the CDR3 is 16 residues. V was cut by 7 bases and J by 6 bases, with 19 bases left in between. Germline assignment: CDR1 MNHNY and CDR2 SVGAGI (reference sequence). The DNA of the CDR3 is TGTGCCAGCATAGATGAACCCGGAACCCTTAATTCACCCCTCCACTTT. Translating gives CASIDEPGTLNSPLHF.

V usage is TRBV7-3 and J usage is TRBJ2-3; D is uncertain. The germline V and J ends were trimmed by 0 bases and 2 bases, with 9 bases remaining between them. The CDR3 runs 15 residues. Germline loops: CDR1 SGHTA, CDR2 FQGTGA. The DNA for the CDR3 is TGTGCCAGCAGCTTAACACTCCCCCCCACAGATACGCAGTATTTT. It yields the protein CASSLTLPPTDTQYF.

This clone occurred a few times. At one end the junction does not follow the germline gene, possibly because of a read error. V and J are TRBV5-4 and TRBJ1-4, with 7 bases that match TRBD1. This CDR3 spans 15 amino acids. The V gene's germline CDR1 is SGHNT and CDR2 YYREEE (reference sequence). The CDR3 nucleotides are TGTGCCAGTCAAAACAGGGGCTCAACTAATGAAAAACTGTTTTTC. Protein sequence: CASQNRGSTNEKLFF.

The V gene is TRBV18, the J gene TRBJ2-5, with a weak D call TRBD1 (5 bases). Germline CDR1 KGHSH, CDR2 LQKENI. With 1 base removed from V and 5 bases from J, the gap between germline ends came to 17 bases. The CDR3 totals 16 residues. Here the CDR3 reads CASSPLLSRVGETQYF. The CDR3 coding sequence is TGTGCCAGCTCACCACTCCTCTCCAGGGTCGGGGAGACCCAGTACTTC.

The chain uses TRBV6-5 and TRBJ2-7, with D maybe TRBD1 (6 bases). Germline V gives CDR1 MNHEY, CDR2 SVGAGI. CDR3 length: 14 amino acids. The V end was cut by 0 bases, the J end by 5 bases, with 11 bases between. The DNA of the CDR3 is TGTGCCAGCAGTTACTCGGGACATGTCGACGAGCAGTACTTC. Its translation: CASSYSGHVDEQYF.